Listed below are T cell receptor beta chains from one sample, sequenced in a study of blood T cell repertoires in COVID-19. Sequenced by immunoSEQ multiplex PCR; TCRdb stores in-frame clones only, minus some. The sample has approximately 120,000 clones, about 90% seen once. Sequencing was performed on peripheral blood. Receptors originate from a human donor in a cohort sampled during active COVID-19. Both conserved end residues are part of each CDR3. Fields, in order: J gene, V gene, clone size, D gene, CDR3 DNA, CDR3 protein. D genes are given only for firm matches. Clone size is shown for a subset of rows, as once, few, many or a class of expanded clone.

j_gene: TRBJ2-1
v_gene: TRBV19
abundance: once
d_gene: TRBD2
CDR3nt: TGTGCCAGTAGTATAGATAAGCGGGGGGCATACAATGAGCAGTTCTTC
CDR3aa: CASSIDKRGAYNEQFF

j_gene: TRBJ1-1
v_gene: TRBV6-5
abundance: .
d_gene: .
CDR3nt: TGTGCCAGCTCCTTTAGCAGGGGCGGTACTGAAGCTTTCTTT
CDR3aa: CASSFSRGGTEAFF

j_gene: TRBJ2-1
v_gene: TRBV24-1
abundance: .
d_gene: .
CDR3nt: TGTGCCACCAGTGATTTTGCCAGCGCTAGCTCCTACAATGAGCAGTTCTTC
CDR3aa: CATSDFASASSYNEQFF

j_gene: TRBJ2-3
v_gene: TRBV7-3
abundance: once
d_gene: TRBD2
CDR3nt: TGTGCCAGCAGCTTAACGCCTAGCGGGTCCCCAGATACGCAGTATTTT
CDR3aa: CASSLTPSGSPDTQYF

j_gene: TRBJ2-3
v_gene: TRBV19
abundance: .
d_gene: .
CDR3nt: TGTGCCAGTAGTATAGGTCAAAAAGGGGCAGATACGCAGTATTTT
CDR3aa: CASSIGQKGADTQYF

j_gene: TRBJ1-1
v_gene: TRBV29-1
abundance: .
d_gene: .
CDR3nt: TGCAGCGTTGTAGTGGTGGCAGGGTTGAACACTGAAGCTTTCTTT
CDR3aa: CSVVVVAGLNTEAFF

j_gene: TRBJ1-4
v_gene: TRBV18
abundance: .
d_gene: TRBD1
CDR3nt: TGTGCCAGCTCGCCGGGGACAGGGACTAATGAAAAACTGTTTTTT
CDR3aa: CASSPGTGTNEKLFF

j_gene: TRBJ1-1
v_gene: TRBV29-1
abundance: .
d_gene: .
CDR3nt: TGCAGCGTTGGGCTCAGGATGAACACTGAAGCTTTCTTT
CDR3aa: CSVGLRMNTEAFF

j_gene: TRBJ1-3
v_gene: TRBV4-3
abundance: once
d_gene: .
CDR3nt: TGCGCCAGCAGCCAAGGAGGAAGAGTTGGAAACACCATATATTTT
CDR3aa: CASSQGGRVGNTIYF

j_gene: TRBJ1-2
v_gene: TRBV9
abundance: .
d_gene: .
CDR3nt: TGTGCCAGCAGCGTAGGGGGCGGCTATGGCTACACCTTC
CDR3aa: CASSVGGGYGYTF

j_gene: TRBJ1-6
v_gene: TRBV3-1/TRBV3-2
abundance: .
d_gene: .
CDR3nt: TGTGCCAGCAGCCAAGCCCCCCCCGGAGCACCCCTCCACTTT
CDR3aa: CASSQAPPGAPLHF

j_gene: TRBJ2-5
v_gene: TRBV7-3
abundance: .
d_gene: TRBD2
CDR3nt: TGTGCCAGCAGCGTTAGCGGGGGGGCCTTAGAGACCCAGTACTTC
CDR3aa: CASSVSGGALETQYF

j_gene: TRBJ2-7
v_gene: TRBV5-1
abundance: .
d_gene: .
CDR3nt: TGCGCCAGCGGGCTAGCGCCGAGCTCCTACGAGCAGTACTTC
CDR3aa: CASGLAPSSYEQYF

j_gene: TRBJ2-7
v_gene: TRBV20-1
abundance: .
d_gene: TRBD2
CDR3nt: TGCAGTGTGGGGACTAGCTACGAGCAGTACTTC
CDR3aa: CSVGTSYEQYF

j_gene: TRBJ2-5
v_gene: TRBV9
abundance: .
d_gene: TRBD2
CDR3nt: TGTGCCAGCAGCGGTTTACTAGCGCCAGAGACCCAGTACTTC
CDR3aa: CASSGLLAPETQYF

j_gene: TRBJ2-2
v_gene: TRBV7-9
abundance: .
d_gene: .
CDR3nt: TGTGCCAGCAGCTCTGACTTCGGGAACCTTAACACCGGGGAGCTGTTTTTT
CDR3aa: CASSSDFGNLNTGELFF

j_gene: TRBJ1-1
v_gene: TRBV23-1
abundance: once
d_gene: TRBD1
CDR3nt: TGCGCCAGCAGTCGCCCGGGACAGGGAGCGGTAAGCACTGAAGCTTTCTTT
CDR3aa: CASSRPGQGAVSTEAFF

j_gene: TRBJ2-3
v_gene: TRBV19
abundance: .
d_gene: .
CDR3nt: TGTGCCAGTAGACTACAGGGAACAGATACGCAGTATTTT
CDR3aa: CASRLQGTDTQYF

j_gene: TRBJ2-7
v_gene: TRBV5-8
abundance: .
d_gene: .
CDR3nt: TGTGCCAGCAGCTTGAGATCCCTGATAGACTTC
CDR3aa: CASSLRSLIDF